The clone carrying this T cell receptor (beta chain) was picked up a small number of times. Using immunoSEQ multiplex PCR, the repertoire was profiled, and TCRdb retains in-frame clones only, with some absent. The sample comprises 70,000 to 100,000 clones, almost 95% of which are singletons, and 2.2% rests with the top ten. This specimen belongs to a study of T cell changes during pregnancy in multiple sclerosis. V gave up 4 bases and J gave up 5 bases, with 9 bases separating them. The germline gives CDR1 SGHRS, CDR2 YFSETQ. CDR3 length: 12 residues. The rearrangement links TRBV5-1 to TRBJ1-2; no firm D call. The clonotype comes from a female donor with multiple sclerosis, enrolled in a pregnancy study. This specimen consisted of peripheral blood, obtained in the third trimester of pregnancy. This CDR3 reads CASSLDGYGYTF. In DNA, the CDR3 is TGCGCCAGCAGCCTGGACGGGTATGGCTACACCTTC.